A single T cell receptor beta chain is shown here with its context. The target antigen is unknown. The CDR3 is 15 residues long. Trimming removed 0 bases from V and 0 bases from J, with 9 bases in between. The germline gives CDR1 SGHNT, CDR2 YENEEA. Cells were stimulated with overlapping HIV-1 Gag 15-mer peptides. Sorted nonresponding memory CD4+ T cells were CD40L-negative, CD69-negative, CD45RO-high. The data derive from a study of persistence of HIV-infected CD4 T cells. About the research overall: A median of 8 years of suppressive ART preceded sampling.

This was the immunoSEQ version 4 assay in survey mode. Here immunoSEQ multiplex PCR was the method, and the copy in TCRdb shows in-frame clones only, minus some. The repertoire includes about 36,000 clones, over 75% of them detected once, and roughly 5.4% sits in the top ten. The sequence came from an adult with HIV. The donor label of this sample is uncertain. Sample: cultured CD4+ T cells from PBMCs, taken from a patient who received antiretroviral therapy. The rearrangement links TRBV11-3 to TRBJ2-7; TRBD1 is a possible D gene (5 bases). CDR3 sequence reads: CASSLDSGPSYEQYF. CDR3 coding DNA: TGTGCCAGCAGCTTAGATTCAGGGCCCTCCTACGAGCAGTACTTC.